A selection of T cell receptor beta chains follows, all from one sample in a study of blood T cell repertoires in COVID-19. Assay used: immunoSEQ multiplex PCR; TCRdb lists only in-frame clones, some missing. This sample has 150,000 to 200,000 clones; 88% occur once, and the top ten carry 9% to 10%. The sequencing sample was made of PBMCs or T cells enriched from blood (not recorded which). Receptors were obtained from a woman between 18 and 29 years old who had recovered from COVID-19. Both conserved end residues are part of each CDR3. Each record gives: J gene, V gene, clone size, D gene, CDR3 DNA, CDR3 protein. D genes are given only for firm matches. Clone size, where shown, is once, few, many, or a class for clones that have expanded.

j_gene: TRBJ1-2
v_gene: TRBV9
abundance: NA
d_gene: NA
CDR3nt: TGTGCCAGCAGCGTAGCTCAAAGGGGCGAAGGCTACACCTTC
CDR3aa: CASSVAQRGEGYTF

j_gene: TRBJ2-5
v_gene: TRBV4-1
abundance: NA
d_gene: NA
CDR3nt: TGCGCCAGCAGCCAAGAAATACTAGCTATGGAGACCCAGTACTTC
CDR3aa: CASSQEILAMETQYF

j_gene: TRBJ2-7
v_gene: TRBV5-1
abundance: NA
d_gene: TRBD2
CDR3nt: TGCGCCAGCAGCTTGGCGGGCCCAGTTAGCGGGCTTTCCTACGAGCAGTACTTC
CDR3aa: CASSLAGPVSGLSYEQYF

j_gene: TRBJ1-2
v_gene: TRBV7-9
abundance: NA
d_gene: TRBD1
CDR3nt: TGTGCCAGCAGCCCACGGGACAGGGAAGGCAATTTTTATGGCTACACCTTC
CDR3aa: CASSPRDREGNFYGYTF

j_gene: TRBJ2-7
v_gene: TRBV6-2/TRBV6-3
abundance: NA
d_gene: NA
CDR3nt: TGTGCCAGCAGTTACCTGGACAGCAGCTCCTACGAGCAGTACTTC
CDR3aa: CASSYLDSSSYEQYF

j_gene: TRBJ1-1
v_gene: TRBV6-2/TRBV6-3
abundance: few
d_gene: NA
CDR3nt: TGTGCCAGCAGTTTCCAGACAGGCACTGAAGCTTTCTTT
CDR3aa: CASSFQTGTEAFF

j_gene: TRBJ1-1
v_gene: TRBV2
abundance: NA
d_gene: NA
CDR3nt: TGTGCCAGCAAGAAAGTGACAGGGAACACTGAAGCTTTCTTT
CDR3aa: CASKKVTGNTEAFF

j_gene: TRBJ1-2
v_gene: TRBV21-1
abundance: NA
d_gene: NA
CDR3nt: TGTGCCAGCAGCAAAGGATATGCAGGGGGCTTCTATGGCTACACCTTC
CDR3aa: CASSKGYAGGFYGYTF

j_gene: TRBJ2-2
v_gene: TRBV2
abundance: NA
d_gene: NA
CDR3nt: TGTGCCAGCTGGGACTCCAAAATCAACCCAGGGGAGCTGTTTTTT
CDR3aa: CASWDSKINPGELFF

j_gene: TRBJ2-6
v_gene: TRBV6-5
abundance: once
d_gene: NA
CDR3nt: TGTGCCAGCAGCCATGGCCCCTCTGGGGCCAACGTCCTGACTTTC
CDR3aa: CASSHGPSGANVLTF

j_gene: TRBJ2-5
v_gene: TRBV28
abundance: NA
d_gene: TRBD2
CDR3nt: TGTGCCAGCAGCTCTACAGCGGGGCGGGGAGAGACCCAGTACTTC
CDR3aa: CASSSTAGRGETQYF

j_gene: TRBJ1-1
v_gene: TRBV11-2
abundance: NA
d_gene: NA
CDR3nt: TGTGCCAGCAGCTTAGCCCCTACTTACACGGGGGATGGTGAAGCTTTCTTT
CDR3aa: CASSLAPTYTGDGEAFF

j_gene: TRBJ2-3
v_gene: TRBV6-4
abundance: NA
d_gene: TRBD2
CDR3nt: TGTGCCAGCAGTGTACGGCAGGGAGGGGATACGCAGTATTTT
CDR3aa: CASSVRQGGDTQYF

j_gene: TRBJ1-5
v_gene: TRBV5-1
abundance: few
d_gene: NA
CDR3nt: TGCGCCAGCAGCTTGGTACTGGATCAGCCCCAGCATTTT
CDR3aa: CASSLVLDQPQHF

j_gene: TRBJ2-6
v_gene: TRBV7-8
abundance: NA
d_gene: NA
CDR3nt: TGTGCCAGCAGCCCATTCGGGGCGGGGGGGGCCAACGTCCTGACTTTC
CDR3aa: CASSPFGAGGANVLTF

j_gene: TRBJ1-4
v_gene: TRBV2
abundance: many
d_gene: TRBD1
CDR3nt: TGTGCCACCGATACAGGGGTAGGAACTAATGAAAAACTGTTTTTT
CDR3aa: CATDTGVGTNEKLFF

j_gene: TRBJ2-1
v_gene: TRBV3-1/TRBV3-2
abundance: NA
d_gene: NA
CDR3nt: TGTGCCAGCAGCCAAGCCGAAATACGGGGGGCACTTGGTGAGCAGTTCTTC
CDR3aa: CASSQAEIRGALGEQFF

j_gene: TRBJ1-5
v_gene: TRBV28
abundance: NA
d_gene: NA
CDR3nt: TGTGCCAGCAGTCGCCTAGGGGAGCCCCAGCATTTT
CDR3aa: CASSRLGEPQHF

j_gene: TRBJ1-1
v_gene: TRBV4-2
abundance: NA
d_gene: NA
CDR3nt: TGTGCCAGCAGCCAAGATCAGGGACGGGAGACTGAAGCTTTCTTT
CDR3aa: CASSQDQGRETEAFF

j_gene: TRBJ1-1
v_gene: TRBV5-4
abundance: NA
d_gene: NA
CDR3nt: TGTGCCAGCAGCTTGGCTCGGACACCTGAAGCTTTCTTT
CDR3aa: CASSLARTPEAFF

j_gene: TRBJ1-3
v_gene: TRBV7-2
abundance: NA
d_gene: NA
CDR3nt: TGTGCCAGCAACCCGCCGGAGGGAACTGGAAACACCATATATTTT
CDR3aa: CASNPPEGTGNTIYF

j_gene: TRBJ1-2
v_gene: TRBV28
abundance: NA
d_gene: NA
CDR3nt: TGTGCCAGCAGTTTCTCCGGTAGTGGTGGCTACACCTTC
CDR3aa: CASSFSGSGGYTF

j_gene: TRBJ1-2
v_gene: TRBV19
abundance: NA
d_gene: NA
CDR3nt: TGTGCCAGTTACAGCCTTGACTATGGCTACACCTTC
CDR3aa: CASYSLDYGYTF

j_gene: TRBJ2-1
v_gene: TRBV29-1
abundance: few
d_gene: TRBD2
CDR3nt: TGCAGCGTTGAAGATCGGGATAGCGGGAAGTACAATGAGCAGTTCTTC
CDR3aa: CSVEDRDSGKYNEQFF

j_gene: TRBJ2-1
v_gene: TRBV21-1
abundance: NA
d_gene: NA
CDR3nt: TGTGCCAGCAGCAAAAACCCCTGGGGGGGTACTATCTCCTACAATGAGCAGTTCTTC
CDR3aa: CASSKNPWGGTISYNEQFF

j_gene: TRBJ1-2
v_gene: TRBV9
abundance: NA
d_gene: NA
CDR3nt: TGTGCCAGCAGCGTAGCTCTCCCTATCCGTGATGGCTACACCTTC
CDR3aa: CASSVALPIRDGYTF

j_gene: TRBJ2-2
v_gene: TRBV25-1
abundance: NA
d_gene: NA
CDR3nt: TGTGCCAGCAGTCCGGTCCAGACACCCGGGGAGCTGTTTTTT
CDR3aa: CASSPVQTPGELFF

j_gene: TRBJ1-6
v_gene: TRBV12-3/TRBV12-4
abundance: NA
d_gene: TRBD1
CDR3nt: TGTGCCAGCAGTCGAGGGGGCTATTCACCCCTCCACTTT
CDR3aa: CASSRGGYSPLHF

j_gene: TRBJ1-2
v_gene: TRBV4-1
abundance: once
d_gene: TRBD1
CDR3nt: TGCGCCAGCAGCCATGATGGGACAGGCTATGGCTACACCTTC
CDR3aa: CASSHDGTGYGYTF

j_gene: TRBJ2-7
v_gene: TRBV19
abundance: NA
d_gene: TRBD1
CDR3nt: TGTGCCAGTAGTAGACAGGGGGCTTACGAGCAGTACTTC
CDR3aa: CASSRQGAYEQYF

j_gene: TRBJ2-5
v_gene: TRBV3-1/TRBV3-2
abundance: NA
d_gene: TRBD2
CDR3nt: TGTGCCAGCAGCCTGGGGACTAGCGGACAAGAGACCCAGTACTTC
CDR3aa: CASSLGTSGQETQYF

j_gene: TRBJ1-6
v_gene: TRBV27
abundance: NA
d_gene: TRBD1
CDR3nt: TGTGCCAGTACCATGGCAGGGACAGTAGATTCACCCCTCCACTTT
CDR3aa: CASTMAGTVDSPLHF

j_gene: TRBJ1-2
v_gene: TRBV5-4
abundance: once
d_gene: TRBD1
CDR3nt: TGTGCCAGCAGCCCCGGACAGGGAGCGACCCTACCCTATGGCTACACCTTC
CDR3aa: CASSPGQGATLPYGYTF

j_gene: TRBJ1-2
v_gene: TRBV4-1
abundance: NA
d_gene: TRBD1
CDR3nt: TGCGCCAGCAGCCAAGATTTCGGGACAGGGGTCGATGGCTACACCTTC
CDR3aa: CASSQDFGTGVDGYTF

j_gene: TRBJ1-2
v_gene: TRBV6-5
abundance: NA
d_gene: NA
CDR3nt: TGTGCCAGCAGTTACTCGACGGGTAATGGCTACACCTTC
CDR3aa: CASSYSTGNGYTF

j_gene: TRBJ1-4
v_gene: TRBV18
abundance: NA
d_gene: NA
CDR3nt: TGTGCCAGCTCACCAACCAGTAATGAAAAACTGTTTTTT
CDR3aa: CASSPTSNEKLFF

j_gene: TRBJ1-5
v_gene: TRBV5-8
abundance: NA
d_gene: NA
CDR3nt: TGTGCCAGCAGCTTTTTATCGGTTCAGCCCCAGCATTTT
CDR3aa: CASSFLSVQPQHF

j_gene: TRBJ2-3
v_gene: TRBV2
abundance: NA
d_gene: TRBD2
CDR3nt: TGTGCCAGCAGTTGGGGCGGGAGGGGAGATACGCAGTATTTT
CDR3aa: CASSWGGRGDTQYF

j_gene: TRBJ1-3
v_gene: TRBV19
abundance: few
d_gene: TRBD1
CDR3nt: TGTGCCACCGGGACAGGAGCTTCTGGAAACACCATATATTTT
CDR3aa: CATGTGASGNTIYF

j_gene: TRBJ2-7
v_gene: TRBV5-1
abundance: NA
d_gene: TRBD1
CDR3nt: TGCGCCAGCAGCTTGGACAGGGGGCCCCCCTACGAGCAGTACTTC
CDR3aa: CASSLDRGPPYEQYF

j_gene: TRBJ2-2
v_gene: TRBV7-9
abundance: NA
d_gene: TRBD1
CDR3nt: TGTGCCAGCAGCTCAGACAGGGGGCGGGCCGGGGAGCTGTTTTTT
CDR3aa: CASSSDRGRAGELFF

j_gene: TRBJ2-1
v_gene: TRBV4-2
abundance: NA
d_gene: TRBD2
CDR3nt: TGTGCCAGCCGGGGACTAGTTCTCGATGAGCAGTTCTTC
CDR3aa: CASRGLVLDEQFF

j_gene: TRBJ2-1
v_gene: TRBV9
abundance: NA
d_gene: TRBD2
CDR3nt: TGTGCCAGCAGCGTTGGCGGGGGGGCAAACAATGAGCAGTTCTTC
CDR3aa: CASSVGGGANNEQFF

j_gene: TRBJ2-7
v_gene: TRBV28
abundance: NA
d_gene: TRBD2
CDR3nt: TGTGCCAGCAGTCCTCCTCGACTAGCGGGAGTCGGCTACGAGCAGTACTTC
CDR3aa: CASSPPRLAGVGYEQYF

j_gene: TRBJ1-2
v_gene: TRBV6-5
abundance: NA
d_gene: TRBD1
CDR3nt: TGTGCCAGCAGTTGGGGACAGGGTAGCAGCTATGGCTACACCTTC
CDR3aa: CASSWGQGSSYGYTF

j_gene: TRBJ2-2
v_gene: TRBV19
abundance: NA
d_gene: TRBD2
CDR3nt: TGTGCCAGTAGTATAAGCGGGGGTAACACCGGGGAGCTGTTTTTT
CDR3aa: CASSISGGNTGELFF

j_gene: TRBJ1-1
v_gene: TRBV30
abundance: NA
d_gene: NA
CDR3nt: TGTGCCTGCTTACAGGCCTTAGCTTTCTTT
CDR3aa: CACLQALAFF

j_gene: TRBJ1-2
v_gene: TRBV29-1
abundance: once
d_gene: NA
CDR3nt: TGCAGCTCTGGGGAGGGGACTAACTATGGCTACACCTTC
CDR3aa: CSSGEGTNYGYTF